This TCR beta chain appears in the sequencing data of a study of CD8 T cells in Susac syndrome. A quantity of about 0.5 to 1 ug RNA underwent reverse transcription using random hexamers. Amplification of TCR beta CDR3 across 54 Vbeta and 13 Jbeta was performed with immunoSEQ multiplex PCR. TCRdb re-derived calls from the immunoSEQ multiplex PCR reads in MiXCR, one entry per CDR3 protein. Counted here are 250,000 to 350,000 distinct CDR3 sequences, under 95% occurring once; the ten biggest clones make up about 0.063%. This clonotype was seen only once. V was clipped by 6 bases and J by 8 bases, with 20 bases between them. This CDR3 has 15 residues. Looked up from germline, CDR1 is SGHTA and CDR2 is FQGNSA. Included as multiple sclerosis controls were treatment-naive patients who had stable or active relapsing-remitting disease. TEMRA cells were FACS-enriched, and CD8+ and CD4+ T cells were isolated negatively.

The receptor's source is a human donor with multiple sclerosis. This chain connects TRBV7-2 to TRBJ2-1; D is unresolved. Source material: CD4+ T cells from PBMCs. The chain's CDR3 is CASRSQVGLNDEQFF. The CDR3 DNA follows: TGTGCCAGCAGGTCCCAGGTAGGGCTAAACGATGAGCAGTTCTTC.